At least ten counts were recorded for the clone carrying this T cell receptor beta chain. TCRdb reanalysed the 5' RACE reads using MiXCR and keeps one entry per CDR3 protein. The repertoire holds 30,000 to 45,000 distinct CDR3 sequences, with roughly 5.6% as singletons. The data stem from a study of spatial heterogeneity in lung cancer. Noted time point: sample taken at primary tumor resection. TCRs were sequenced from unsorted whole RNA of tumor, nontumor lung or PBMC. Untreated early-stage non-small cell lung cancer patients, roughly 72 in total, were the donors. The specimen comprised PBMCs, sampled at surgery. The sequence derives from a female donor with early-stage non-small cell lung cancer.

CDR3 coding DNA: TGCAGCGCAAACCAGGGGGCCTACAATGAGCAGTTCTTC. This gives the protein CSANQGAYNEQFF. This chain uses TRBV29-1 with TRBJ2-1, with 7 bases identical to TRBD1. The CDR3 loop spans 13 amino acids. Germline V gene lookup returns CDR1 SQVTM and CDR2 ANQGSEA. The trim removed 7 bases at V and 2 bases at J, leaving 5 bases unmatched.